This TCR beta chain was found in a study of blood T cell repertoires in COVID-19. About the study: COVID-19 samples from acute and convalescent phases originated in the United States, Italy and Spain.

Only in-frame clones appear in the TCRdb table, and some are missing; sequencing was by immunoSEQ multiplex PCR. The table has some 520,000 clones, 85% to 90% seen once. Trimming removed 4 bases at V and 0 bases at J, with 15 bases between. The CDR3 is made up of 16 amino acids. Germline lookup yields CDR1 SGHNT and CDR2 YYREEE (reference sequence). What was sequenced was peripheral blood. The source of this sequence is a young man with COVID-19, enrolled during active disease. The rearrangement uses TRBV5-4 and TRBJ2-3; TRBD2 might be the D (7 bases). CDR3 in amino acids: CASSPTGGSSTDTQYF. CDR3 DNA: TGTGCCAGCAGCCCGACAGGCGGGAGCAGCACAGATACGCAGTATTTT.